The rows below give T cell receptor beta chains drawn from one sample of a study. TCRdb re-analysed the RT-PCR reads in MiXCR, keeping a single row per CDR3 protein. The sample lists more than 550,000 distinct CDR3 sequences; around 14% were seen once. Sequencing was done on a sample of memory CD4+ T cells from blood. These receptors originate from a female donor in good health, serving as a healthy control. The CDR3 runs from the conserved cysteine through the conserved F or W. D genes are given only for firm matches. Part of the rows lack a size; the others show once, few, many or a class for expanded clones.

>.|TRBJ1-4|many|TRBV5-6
TGTGCCAGCAGCTTCGGGCGATCAACTAATGAAAAACTGTTTTTT
CASSFGRSTNEKLFF
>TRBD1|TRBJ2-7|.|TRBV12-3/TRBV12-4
TGTGCCAGCAGCTCCTACCGGGACAGGGGAAAAGACGAGCAGTACTTC
CASSSYRDRGKDEQYF
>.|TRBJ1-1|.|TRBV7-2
TGTGCCAGCAGCGGAAGAATTCAGGAGGCTTTCTTT
CASSGRIQEAFF
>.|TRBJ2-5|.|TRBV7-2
TGTGCCAGCAGCTTTAATCAGGGTTGGGAGACCCAGTACTTC
CASSFNQGWETQYF
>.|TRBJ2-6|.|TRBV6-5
TGTGCCAGCAGTTTGACACGACCCTACTCTGGGGCCAACGTCCTGACTTTC
CASSLTRPYSGANVLTF
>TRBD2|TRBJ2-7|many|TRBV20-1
TGCAGTGCTAGCTCGGGAGGGCCGAAGGACTACGAGCAGTACTTC
CSASSGGPKDYEQYF
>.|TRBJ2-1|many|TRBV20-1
TGCAGTGCTAGAGTTCCGGGCGATGAGCAGTTCTTC
CSARVPGDEQFF
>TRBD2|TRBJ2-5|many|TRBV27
TGTGCCAGCAGTTTATCACCTAGCGGAGGATCCGAGTACTTC
CASSLSPSGGSEYF
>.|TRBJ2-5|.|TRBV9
TGTGCCAGCAGCGTAGACGAGGGCTGGGAGACCCAGTACTTC
CASSVDEGWETQYF
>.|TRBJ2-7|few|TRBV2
TGTGCCAGCAGTGGACAAGCTAGGTCCCCCGAGCAGTACTTC
CASSGQARSPEQYF
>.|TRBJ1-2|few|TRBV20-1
TGCAGTGCTAGTCCCGGCAGGGGCTATGGCTACACCTTC
CSASPGRGYGYTF
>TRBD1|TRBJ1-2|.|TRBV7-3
TGTGCCAGCAGCGGCCGACAGGGGGGCTACACCTTC
CASSGRQGGYTF
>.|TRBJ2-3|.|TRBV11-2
TGTGCCAGCAGCTTAGCCACAGGGTGGGCAGATACGCAGTATTTT
CASSLATGWADTQYF
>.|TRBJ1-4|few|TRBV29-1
TGCAGCGTTCAGTCGACGATTTTCACTAATGAAAAACTGTTTTTT
CSVQSTIFTNEKLFF
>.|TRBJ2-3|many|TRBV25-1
TGTGCCAGCAGTGAACGCGGCGGACGAGGCAGCACAGATACGCAGTATTTT
CASSERGGRGSTDTQYF
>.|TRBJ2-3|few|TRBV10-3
TGTGCCATCAGTCGGGGACCGTCCACAGATACGCAGTATTTT
CAISRGPSTDTQYF
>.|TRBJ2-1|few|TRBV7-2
TGTGCCAGCAGCTTAACGGCGGGGGCGGGGGAGTTCTTC
CASSLTAGAGEFF
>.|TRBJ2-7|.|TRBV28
TGTGCCAGCAGTTTATCCGGACAGAGTGAGCAGTACTTC
CASSLSGQSEQYF
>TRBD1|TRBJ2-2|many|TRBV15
TGTGCCACCAGGAGGGACAGAGTGAACACCGGGGAGCTGTTTTTT
CATRRDRVNTGELFF
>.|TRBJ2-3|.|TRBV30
TGTGCCTGGAGTCTCGGAGGGAACACAGATACGCAGTATTTT
CAWSLGGNTDTQYF
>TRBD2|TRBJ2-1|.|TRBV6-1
TGTGCCACAATAGCGGGATCGACCAACAATGAGCAGTTCTTC
CATIAGSTNNEQFF
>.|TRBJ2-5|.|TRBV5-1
TGCGCCAGCAGCTACGGGGATACCCAAGAGACCCAGTACTTC
CASSYGDTQETQYF
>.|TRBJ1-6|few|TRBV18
TGTGCCAGCTCACCTGTCGGGGCCCGCTCCTATAATTCACCCCTCCACTTT
CASSPVGARSYNSPLHF
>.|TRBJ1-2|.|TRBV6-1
TGTGCCAGCAGCATTCAGGGCCGCGGTGGCTACACCTTC
CASSIQGRGGYTF
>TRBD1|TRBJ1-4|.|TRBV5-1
TGCGCCAGCAGCCCTGGACAGGCAGGGGGTAATGAAAAACTGTTTTTT
CASSPGQAGGNEKLFF
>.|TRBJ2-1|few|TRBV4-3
TGCGCCAGCAGCCAAATCCAGGATTTGGGGAATGAGCAGTTCTTC
CASSQIQDLGNEQFF
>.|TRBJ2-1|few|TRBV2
TGTGCCAGCATAGGGCAGTTCAATGAGCAGTTCTTC
CASIGQFNEQFF
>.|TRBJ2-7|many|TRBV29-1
TGCAGCGTTGTTAGGGACTCCTACGAGCAGTACTTC
CSVVRDSYEQYF
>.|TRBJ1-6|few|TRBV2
TGTGCCAGGTCCCGGGACGTAGATAATTCACCCCTCCACTTT
CARSRDVDNSPLHF
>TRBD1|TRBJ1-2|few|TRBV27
TGTGCCAGCATCTCCGCAGGGGGTGGCTACACCTTC
CASISAGGGYTF
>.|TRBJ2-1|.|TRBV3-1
TGTGCCAGCAGCCAAGATGGGCCACGTGCTGAGCAGTTCTTC
CASSQDGPRAEQFF
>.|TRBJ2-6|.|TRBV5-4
TGTGCCAGCACCGCCCAGTCCCCTGGGGCCAACGTCCTGACTTTC
CASTAQSPGANVLTF
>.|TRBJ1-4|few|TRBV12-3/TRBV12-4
TGTGCCAGCGGGTATCCTGGTGGAAAACTGTTTTTT
CASGYPGGKLFF
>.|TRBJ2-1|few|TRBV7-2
TGTGCCAGCAGCTCCTCCGTGGTTTCGTTCTTC
CASSSSVVSFF
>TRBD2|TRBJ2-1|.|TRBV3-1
TGTGCCAGCAGCCAGGGAGGAGCGGGAGCGAACAATGAGCAGTTCTTC
CASSQGGAGANNEQFF
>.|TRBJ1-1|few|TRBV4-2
TGTGCCAGCAGCCAAGCAGACGGTGGGGGCACTGAAGCTTTCTTT
CASSQADGGGTEAFF
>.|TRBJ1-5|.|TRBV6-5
TGTGCCAGCACCCTGGGGTGGGGTCAGCCCCAGCATTTT
CASTLGWGQPQHF
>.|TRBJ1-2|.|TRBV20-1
TGCAGTGCCAAAAGCCCCAAGAACTATGGCTACACCTTC
CSAKSPKNYGYTF
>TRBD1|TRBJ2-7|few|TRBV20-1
TGCAGTGCTCGTCCCGGGACAGGATCCTACGAGCAGTACTTC
CSARPGTGSYEQYF
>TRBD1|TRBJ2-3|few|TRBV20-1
TGCAGTGCTAGAGATCATCAGGGGGTAGGCGATACGCAGTATTTT
CSARDHQGVGDTQYF
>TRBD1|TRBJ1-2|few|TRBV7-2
TGTGCCAGCAGCTTCGGTGGACAGGGGGCGGCTAAGGGAGGCTACACCTTC
CASSFGGQGAAKGGYTF
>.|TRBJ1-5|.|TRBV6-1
TGTGCCAGCAGCCCGGGGTTTAAGCCCCAGCATTTT
CASSPGFKPQHF
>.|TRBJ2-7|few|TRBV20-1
TGCAGTGCTAGGGGCAGGGAGACTGGCGAGCAGTACTTC
CSARGRETGEQYF
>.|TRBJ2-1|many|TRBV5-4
TGTGCCAGCAGCTTGGGGGGACGGGCGGGCTACAATGAGCAGTTCTTC
CASSLGGRAGYNEQFF
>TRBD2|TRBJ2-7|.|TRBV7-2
TGTGCCAGCAGCTCCGGACTAGCGGGGTACTACGAGCAGTACTTC
CASSSGLAGYYEQYF
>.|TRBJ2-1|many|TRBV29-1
TGCAGCCCTCGGCGGGGTAGCAATGAGCAGTTCTTC
CSPRRGSNEQFF
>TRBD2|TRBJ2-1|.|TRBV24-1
TGTGCCACCAGTGACCCGACTAGCGGGAGATTGGATGAGCAGTTCTTC
CATSDPTSGRLDEQFF
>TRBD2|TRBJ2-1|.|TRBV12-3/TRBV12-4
TGTGCCAGCGCGAATAGCGGGAGTATAGGCAATGAGCAGTTCTTC
CASANSGSIGNEQFF
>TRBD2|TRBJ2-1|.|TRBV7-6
TGTGCCAGCAGCTTAGGGGCTAGCGGGAGTTATGAGCAGTTCTTC
CASSLGASGSYEQFF
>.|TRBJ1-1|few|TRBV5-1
TGCGCCAGCGGGGCGGGGGCGGAGAACACTGAAGCTTTCTTT
CASGAGAENTEAFF
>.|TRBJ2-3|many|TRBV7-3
TGTGCCAGCAGCCCCATTGGGGCCACAGATACGCAGTATTTT
CASSPIGATDTQYF
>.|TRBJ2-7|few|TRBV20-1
TGCAGTGCTAGGGGCCGAAATGCCTACGAGCAGTACTTC
CSARGRNAYEQYF
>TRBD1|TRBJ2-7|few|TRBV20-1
TGCAGTGCCCCATTCAGGGGGCCCACCTACGAGCAGTACTTC
CSAPFRGPTYEQYF